The rows below give T cell receptor beta chains drawn from one sample of a study of T cells in narcolepsy. The data were produced by immunoSEQ multiplex PCR, yet TCRdb's version contains in-frame clones alone and is incomplete. The sample contains just over 20,000 clones, about 91% of which appear only once. The sample comprised CD45RA- memory CD4+ T cells from PBMCs. The receptor source for this set is a human donor with narcolepsy. The CDR3 runs from the conserved cysteine through the conserved F or W. The D gene is left open where the match is weak.

v_gene: TRBV18; d_gene: -; CDR3aa: CASSPSLLGRNTGELFF
v_gene: TRBV2; d_gene: TRBD1; CDR3aa: CASSLTGTGVTGELFF
v_gene: TRBV6-5; d_gene: -; CDR3aa: CASSGDRYPGNTIYF
v_gene: TRBV14; d_gene: -; CDR3aa: CASSKDLGLTRAVF
v_gene: TRBV30; d_gene: TRBD1; CDR3aa: CAWRNRAGQGAREAFF
v_gene: TRBV29-1; d_gene: TRBD1; CDR3aa: CSVGTGGTDTQYF
v_gene: TRBV30; d_gene: -; CDR3aa: CASNRQYTEAFF
v_gene: TRBV7-8; d_gene: -; CDR3aa: CASSFRAAYEQYF
v_gene: TRBV7-9; d_gene: -; CDR3aa: CASSLAGTSSSRGYTF
v_gene: TRBV18; d_gene: -; CDR3aa: CASSPPVGDKYF
v_gene: TRBV2; d_gene: -; CDR3aa: CASGTSLSRFEQYF
v_gene: TRBV30; d_gene: -; CDR3aa: CAWSGREDAFF
v_gene: TRBV11-2; d_gene: TRBD1; CDR3aa: CASSSRGTEETQYF
v_gene: TRBV7-2; d_gene: -; CDR3aa: CASSLVGGVDQPQHF
v_gene: TRBV19; d_gene: TRBD1; CDR3aa: CASSNRDRGQGSNQPQHF
v_gene: TRBV28; d_gene: TRBD1; CDR3aa: CASTTGGVYGYTF
v_gene: TRBV6-1; d_gene: TRBD1; CDR3aa: CASSTQGAQPQHF
v_gene: TRBV4-2; d_gene: -; CDR3aa: CASSQDNGGTNYGYTF
v_gene: TRBV20-1; d_gene: -; CDR3aa: CSASYRQAFF
v_gene: TRBV5-5; d_gene: -; CDR3aa: CASRRSATYEQYF
v_gene: TRBV11-3; d_gene: -; CDR3aa: CASSLEIQQNTGELFF
v_gene: TRBV27; d_gene: TRBD2; CDR3aa: CASRIGTSGSEQYF
v_gene: TRBV19; d_gene: TRBD1; CDR3aa: CASSVPRGQVNYGYTF
v_gene: TRBV11-3; d_gene: -; CDR3aa: CASSSGLSLGHEQFF
v_gene: TRBV28; d_gene: TRBD2; CDR3aa: CASSLAGANTDTQYF
v_gene: TRBV19; d_gene: -; CDR3aa: CATQRTVNSNQPQHF
v_gene: TRBV7-9; d_gene: TRBD1; CDR3aa: CASSPSRDRGEYGYTF